Reported below is one TCR beta chain. The antigen is undetermined. This entry belongs to a study of T cells in Graves' hyperthyroidism and ophthalmopathy. Study observations and caveats: The model anticipated ophthalmopathy a median about six months pre-onset.

Researchers took RNA transcripts and amplified the TCR beta CDR3 regions from them. The TCR CDR3 first-round RT-PCR relied on the HTBI primer set. TCRdb reprocessed the multiplex PCR reads with MiXCR, giving one entry per CDR3 protein. The data contain 490,000 or so distinct CDR3 sequences, more than 15% of them singletons. The CDR3 runs 15 residues. Deletions cut 2 bases from V and 2 bases from J, with 12 bases between. From germline, CDR1 is MNHNY and CDR2 SVGAGI (reference sequence). The chain couples TRBV6-6 to TRBJ1-2, with a tentative D call TRBD1 (5 bases). The TCR originated in a young woman with Graves' ophthalmopathy. Sample: blood. The CDR3 here is CASSYGGRANYGYTF. The CDR3 region has the DNA TGTGCCAGCAGTTACGGAGGCAGGGCGAACTATGGCTACACCTTC.